The entry below gives a single T cell receptor (beta chain) sequence along with its context. Its antigen target is currently unknown. The input lacks base qualities; no much larger clone sits a single base away. Libraries came from the immunoSEQ multiplex PCR assay. Entries here come from immuneACCESS through TCRdb and include only in-frame sequences with V and J called. Some clones fail to appear in such tables; in the studies checked, an unresolved V gene covers under half of the shortfall, and the cause of the remainder is unknown. The sample table lists 60,000 to 70,000 clones, roughly 85% of them with a count of one. In total, the top ten clones hold approximately 9.3% of the sample. The sample belongs to a study of radiotherapy plus CTLA-4 blockade in lung cancer (dated by TCRdb to the late 2010s). Looking at the study overall: Among enrolled patients, 15% to 20% had an objective response and roughly 31% reached disease control. Overall results and qualifications from the work: After treatment with radiotherapy and ipilimumab, TCR clones that originated in tumors expanded in peripheral blood. The strongest predictors of response, as reported, were early dynamic changes in blood T cell clones along with a rise in serum interferon-beta after radiation.

Focal radiation therapy combined with CTLA-4 blockade (ipilimumab) was tested in patients with chemo-refractory metastatic non-small-cell lung cancer. From the cysteine up to the phenylalanine, the CDR3 has a length of 12 residues. Only CDR3 DNA remains: 36 bases, in frame from the first base. In the germline V gene, CDR1 corresponds to SQVTM and CDR2 to ANQGSEA. V lost 4 bases and J lost 5 bases; the stretch between them is 11 bases long. This sequence originates from a human donor with non-small cell lung cancer who had a complete response to radiotherapy plus ipilimumab. Sample: peripheral blood, taken from a patient treated with radiotherapy plus ipilimumab. The V and J segments used are TRBV29-1 and TRBJ2-5; possibly the D gene is TRBD1, per 6 matching bases. The sequenced DNA is TGCAGCGTTGGGGGGCGCGGGGAGACCCAGTACTTC. The resulting protein is CSVGGRGETQYF. The entire variable domain, with the stretches around the CDR3 drawn from the reference TRBV29-1 and TRBJ2-5 proteins, is SAVISQKPSRDICQRGTSLTIQCQVDSQVTMMFWYRQQPGQSLTLIATANQGSEATYESGFVIDKFPISRPNLTFSTLTVSNMSPEDSSIYLCSVGGRGETQYFGPGTRLLVL.